This T cell receptor beta chain was identified in a study of human T cells and chemical hapten exposure. Germline loops: CDR1 SGHVS, CDR2 FQNEAQ. The CDR3 sequence is 12 residues long. With 5 bases removed from V and 9 bases from J, the gap between germline ends came to 13 bases. TCRdb fed the RACE reads into MiXCR, producing one record per CDR3 protein. The repertoire holds tens of thousands of distinct CDR3 sequences, with approximately 9.9% as singletons. Indicated time point: patch test 3, about 24 weeks after DPC sensitization. Treatment reported: therapeutic diphenylcyclopropenone sensitization with weekly scalp DPC.

The receptor was derived from a woman aged 35 to 49 with alopecia areata. Some clones in this sample may be carry-over from other donors' samples. This chain joins TRBV7-8 and TRBJ2-5; possibly TRBD2 for D (7 bases). Specimen: whole blood, collected in connection with sensitization to the hapten diphenylcyclopropenone (DPC). CDR3 in DNA: TGTGCCAGCAGCGGGGGGGGGCTTGCCCAGTACTTC. This sequence encodes CASSGGGLAQYF.